The next 28 T cell receptor beta chains were all read from a single sample in a study of blood T cell repertoires in COVID-19. Profiling relied on immunoSEQ multiplex PCR, and the TCRdb table lists in-frame clones only, not all of them. The repertoire holds some 50,000 clones, with about 76% as singletons. The source material was peripheral blood. The origin of the receptors is a human donor with active or convalescent COVID-19. The donor label of this sample is uncertain.

The V call is TRBV6-5, the J call TRBJ2-1, with D possibly TRBD1 on 6 matching bases. CDR1 is MNHEY and CDR2 is SVGAGI in the germline V gene. V shed 11 bases and J shed 6 bases, with 17 bases lying between them. The CDR3 runs to 13 residues. The CDR3 nucleotides are TGTGCCGTCAGGGGCCCCCAAAGCAATGAGCAGTTCTTC. This translates into CAVRGPQSNEQFF.

By frequency in the sample, this clone is large. The V and J genes are TRBV5-3 and TRBJ2-1; D not resolved. TRBV5-3 is known as an ORF, though its function is uncertain. The ends were cut back, 4 bases at V and 0 bases at J, with 14 bases in the middle. CDR3 length: 16 amino acids. The CDR3 bases are TGTGCCAGAAGCCTAAGAATACTAAGCTCCTACAATGAGCAGTTCTTC. Amino acid sequence: CARSLRILSSYNEQFF.

The genes are TRBV24-1 and TRBJ2-4; weak D call: TRBD1 (7 bases). Trimming took off 7 bases at V and 2 bases at J, with 14 bases between the two ends. The CDR3 runs to 15 residues. Per germline, CDR1 KGHDR and CDR2 SFDVKD. CDR3 DNA: TGTGCCACCAGCAGGGGGGAGATACCCAAAAACATTCAGTACTTC. This encodes CATSRGEIPKNIQYF.

The rearrangement links TRBV30 to TRBJ2-3, with a tentative D call TRBD2 (6 bases). The V gene's germline CDR1 is GTSNPN and CDR2 SVGIG (reference sequence). V was cut by 2 bases and J by 4 bases, with 10 bases left in between. CDR3 size: 13 residues. CDR3 sequence: CAWSPGVSDTQYF. CDR3 DNA sequence: TGTGCCTGGAGTCCGGGAGTTTCAGATACGCAGTATTTT.

There are many counts of this clone. The chain carries TRBV19 and TRBJ2-2, with 7 bases fitting TRBD1. Looked up from germline, CDR1 is LNHDA and CDR2 is SQIVND (reference sequence). CDR3 size: 15 residues. J lost 6 bases, V lost 5 bases, and 9 bases had no gene match. Here the CDR3 DNA reads TGTGCCAGTAGTCTTGGGACAGAGAGGGCCGGGGAGCTGTTTTTT. Encoded protein: CASSLGTERAGELFF.

V usage is TRBV10-3 and J usage is TRBJ2-1; 15 bases line up with TRBD2. V dropped 4 bases and J dropped 4; count of bases not matched to a gene: 2. The CDR3 covers 16 residues. CDR1 is ENHRY, CDR2 SYGVKD, per germline. CDR3 sequence (DNA): TGTGCCATCAGTGGGACTAGCGGGAGGGTATACAATGAGCAGTTCTTC. Translated, it gives CAISGTSGRVYNEQFF.

The rearrangement links TRBV5-3 to TRBJ1-2, with TRBD1 identical over 9 bases. TRBV5-3 falls under the ORF class, with uncertain function. Trimming cost V 0 bases and J 12 bases; bases outside gene matches: 9. CDR3 length: 14 residues. The CDR3 spells CARSLEGTGIDHTF. CDR3 sequence (DNA): TGTGCCAGAAGCTTGGAGGGGACAGGGATCGATCACACCTTC.

This clone was seen only once. The chain joins TRBV19 to TRBJ2-7; a possible D gene is TRBD2 (5 bases). This CDR3 spans 14 amino acids. V shed 6 bases and J shed 2 bases, with 14 bases lying between them. Germline CDR1 reads LNHDA; CDR2 reads SQIVND (reference sequence). The CDR3 DNA reads TGTGCCAGTAGCCTAACGTGGGAGCCCTACGAGCAGTACTTC. This translates into CASSLTWEPYEQYF. Supplemented by reference TRBV19 and TRBJ2-7, the full variable domain reads DGGITQSPKYLFRKEGQNVTLSCEQNLNHDAMYWYRQDPGQGLRLIYYSQIVNDFQKGDIAEGYSVSREKKESFPLTVTSAQKNPTAFYLCASSLTWEPYEQYFGPGTRLTVT.

This clone was detected a few times. The same CDR3 arises from other DNA sequences in this sample as well. The V call is TRBV7-2, the J call TRBJ1-5; 10 positions match TRBD1. The ends lost 3 bases at V and 4 bases at J; junction bases unmatched: 0. Germline V gives CDR1 SGHTA, CDR2 FQGNSA. CDR3 size: 14 residues. This CDR3 reads CASSLDRGNQPQHF. CDR3 nucleotides: TGTGCCAGCAGCTTGGACAGGGGGAATCAGCCCCAGCATTTT.

This chain joins TRBV3-1 (or the pseudogene TRBV3-2) and TRBJ2-5; the D gene is possibly TRBD2 (5 bases). The germline V gene has CDR1 LGHDT and CDR2 YNNKEL (reference sequence). The CDR3 has 15 amino acids. V gave up 1 base and J gave up 9 bases, with 18 bases separating them. The CDR3 is CASSQVEVPRGAQYF. In nucleotides, the CDR3 is TGTGCCAGCAGCCAAGTGGAAGTCCCCCGGGGTGCCCAGTACTTC.

The V call is TRBV28, the J call TRBJ1-1; D unresolved. The CDR3 covers 12 residues. Germline CDR1 reads MDHEN; CDR2 reads SYDVKM. Trimming shortened V by 5 bases and J by 4 bases, and 8 bases separated the two germline ends. The CDR3 sequence: CASSLSGTEAFF. For the CDR3, the DNA is TGTGCCAGCAGTCTTTCCGGCACTGAAGCTTTCTTT.

CDR3 loop: CASSPTGGGFNNEQFF. The CDR3, as DNA: TGTGCCAGCAGCCCTACCGGGGGGGGCTTCAACAATGAGCAGTTCTTC. This chain connects TRBV7-6 to TRBJ2-1, with 8 bases fitting TRBD2. Germline-derived CDR1 and CDR2 are SGHVS and FNYEAQ. The V segment lost 5 bases and the J segment 5 bases; nucleotides outside the gene matches: 11. This CDR3 is 16 amino acids long.

The chain employs TRBV10-1 and TRBJ2-1; 10 nucleotides match TRBD2. This CDR3 is built from 15 residues. Germline values: CDR1 WNHNN, CDR2 SYGVQD (reference sequence). The J segment lost 7 bases and the V segment lost 6 bases, leaving 9 bases of the junction unmatched. CDR3 region: CASSLTSGKVNEQFF. CDR3 coding DNA: TGCGCCAGCAGCCTTACTAGCGGGAAAGTAAATGAGCAGTTCTTC.

The chain carries TRBV18 and TRBJ2-5; D is unresolved. The CDR3 runs 14 residues. The V and J ends lost 0 bases and 2 bases respectively, with 7 bases between them. Germline CDR1 is KGHSH and CDR2 is LQKENI. CDR3: CASSPPLLQETQYF. The DNA for the CDR3 is TGTGCCAGCTCACCACCGCTACTACAAGAGACCCAGTACTTC.

In nucleotides, the CDR3 is TGTGCCAGCAGCGGGAGGGGGAACACCGGGGAGCTGTTTTTT. Translated, it gives CASSGRGNTGELFF. The rearrangement joins TRBV9 to TRBJ2-2, with D possibly being TRBD2 (6 bases). Germline V CDR1 and CDR2: SGDLS, YYNGEE. The CDR3 extends over 14 amino acids. Trimming stripped 3 bases from V and 1 base from J, with 7 bases between.

The chain joins TRBV2 to TRBJ1-1; D is unclear. The CDR3 sequence is 14 residues long. V lost 4 bases and J 1 base, leaving 10 bases between the germline ends. Germline V gene lookup returns CDR1 SNHLY and CDR2 FYNNEI. As DNA, the CDR3 is TGTGCCAGCAGTGTCCAGGAACAGAACACTGAAGCTTTCTTT. Translated, it gives CASSVQEQNTEAFF.

J is TRBJ1-1 and V is TRBV24-1; D ambiguous. Per germline, CDR1 KGHDR and CDR2 SFDVKD. Trimming took off 8 bases at V and 7 bases at J, with 10 bases between the two ends. This CDR3 has 11 residues. CDR3 sequence (DNA): TGTGCCACCACCGCGGCCGGTGAAGCTTTCTTT. Protein: CATTAAGEAFF.

The rearrangement joins TRBV12-3 or TRBV12-4 to TRBJ2-3; the D is unclear. CDR3 length equals 13 residues. Trimming stripped 6 bases from V and 0 bases from J, with 7 bases between. The CDR3 DNA reads as TGTGCCAGCAGGTCAGGTAGCACAGATACGCAGTATTTT. Protein product: CASRSGSTDTQYF.

The V and J genes are TRBV28 and TRBJ1-2; possible D gene TRBD1, 6 bases. The CDR3 sequence is 13 residues long. Germline assignment: CDR1 MDHEN and CDR2 SYDVKM. The V end was cut by 7 bases, the J end by 3 bases, with 12 bases between. The CDR3 DNA is TGTGCCAGCACCATACAGGGCTACTATGGCTACACCTTC. As protein: CASTIQGYYGYTF.

This chain joins TRBV5-1 and TRBJ1-1; 10 bases are a match to TRBD1. With 0 bases clipped from V and 5 bases from J, the junction kept 7 bases outside the gene matches. Per the germline V gene, CDR1 is SGHRS and CDR2 is YFSETQ. The length of the CDR3 is 16 residues. The CDR3 here is CASSLVLTGGRTEAFF. For the CDR3, the DNA is TGCGCCAGCAGCTTGGTCTTGACAGGGGGCCGTACTGAAGCTTTCTTT.

This clone was observed a few times. The V call is TRBV18, the J call TRBJ1-3; no reliable D call. The V and J ends lost 3 bases and 3 bases respectively, with 18 bases between them. This CDR3 spans 17 amino acids. In germline, CDR1 is KGHSH, CDR2 LQKENI. Written as DNA, the CDR3 is TGTGCCAGCTCACCTTTACCGGGAACAAACTTTGGAAACACCATATATTTT. Its translation is CASSPLPGTNFGNTIYF. The whole variable domain, filled in from reference TRBV18 and TRBJ1-3, reads NAGVMQNPRHLVRRRGQEARLRCSPMKGHSHVYWYRQLPEEGLKFMVYLQKENIIDESGMPKERFSAEFPKEGPSILRIQQVVRGDSAAYFCASSPLPGTNFGNTIYFGEGSWLTVV.

The gene calls are TRBV5-1 and TRBJ2-2; D possibly corresponds to TRBD1 (6 bases). Germline assignment: CDR1 SGHRS and CDR2 YFSETQ. V gave up 2 bases and J gave up 0 bases, with 11 bases separating them. The CDR3 totals 16 residues. The CDR3 protein is CASSLTGTANTGELFF. In nucleotides, the CDR3 is TGCGCCAGCAGCTTAACAGGGACGGCGAACACCGGGGAGCTGTTTTTT.

The rearrangement links TRBV15 to TRBJ2-2; perhaps TRBD2 as D (6 bases). Germline CDR1 and CDR2: LNHNV and YYDKDF (reference sequence). Trimming left V 0 bases short and J 5 bases short, with 13 bases between. The length of the CDR3 is 16 residues. The CDR3 sequence is CATSRDSYGTTGELFF. The CDR3 DNA is TGTGCCACCAGCAGAGATTCGTATGGGACTACCGGGGAGCTGTTTTTT.

J is TRBJ2-3 and V is TRBV29-1, with D maybe TRBD1 (5 bases). Per the germline V gene, CDR1 is SQVTM and CDR2 is ANQGSEA. This CDR3 has 13 amino acids. With 6 bases removed from V and 0 bases from J, the gap between germline ends came to 10 bases. The CDR3 region has the DNA TGCAGCGTACGACAGACTAGCACAGATACGCAGTATTTT. Amino acid sequence: CSVRQTSTDTQYF.

CDR3 sequence reads: CASSAGMDTEAFF. The CDR3 nucleotides read TGTGCCAGCAGCGCAGGTATGGACACTGAAGCTTTCTTT. The genes are TRBV6-5 and TRBJ1-1; no clear D. Trimming shortened V by 6 bases and J by 3 bases, and 11 bases separated the two germline ends. There are 13 residues in the CDR3. Germline lookup yields CDR1 MNHEY and CDR2 SVGAGI.

In its sample, this clone was seen once. The V gene is TRBV14, the J gene TRBJ1-1; 9 bases match TRBD1. Trimming removed 2 bases from V and 5 bases from J; junction bases left unmatched: 6. The CDR3 is 15 residues long. Per germline, CDR1 SGHDN and CDR2 FVKESK. CDR3 sequence: CASSQTGGQGTEAFF. Here the CDR3 DNA reads TGTGCCAGCAGCCAAACAGGGGGCCAAGGGACTGAAGCTTTCTTT. The whole variable domain, remainder taken from reference TRBV14 and TRBJ1-1, is EAGVTQFPSHSVIEKGQTVTLRCDPISGHDNLYWYRRVMGKEIKFLLHFVKESKQDESGMPNNRFLAERTGGTYSTLKVQPAELEDSGVYFCASSQTGGQGTEAFFGQGTRLTVV.

The rearrangement links TRBV4-1 to TRBJ2-1, with 8 bases matching TRBD1. CDR3 length equals 14 residues. CDR1 MGHRA and CDR2 YSYEKL come from the germline V gene. V shed 6 bases, J shed 5 bases, and the junction held 6 bases outside the gene matches. CDR3 amino acids: CASSQGQANNEQFF. The CDR3 region has the DNA TGCGCCAGCAGTCAGGGACAGGCGAACAATGAGCAGTTCTTC.

This rearrangement joins TRBV28 to TRBJ1-1; no reliable D call. V gave up 6 bases and J gave up 0 bases, with 5 bases separating them. This CDR3 is 12 amino acids long. CDR1 MDHEN and CDR2 SYDVKM come from the germline V gene. The CDR3 loop is CASRSVNTEAFF. Written as DNA, the CDR3 is TGTGCCAGCAGGTCAGTGAACACTGAAGCTTTCTTT.